Listed below are T cell receptor beta chains from one sample, sequenced in a study of blood T cells in healthy people across ages. TCRdb called the 5' RACE reads again in MiXCR, with one record for every CDR3 protein. The sample contains approximately 1.5 million distinct CDR3 sequences, about 31% of which appear only once. Sequencing was performed on blood. All receptors come from a woman in her 30s in good health. The CDR3 runs from the conserved cysteine through the conserved F or W. The D gene is left open where the match is weak. The size entry is marked missing in some rows and otherwise reads once, few, many or a size class.

clone size: .; J gene: TRBJ2-7; V gene: TRBV27; D gene: TRBD2; CDR3 protein: CASSLTSGRALYKQYF; CDR3 DNA: TGTGCCAGCAGTTTAACTAGCGGGAGGGCACTGTACAAGCAGTACTTC
clone size: .; J gene: TRBJ2-1; V gene: TRBV20-1; D gene: TRBD2; CDR3 protein: CSARGLADVNNEQFF; CDR3 DNA: TGCAGTGCTAGGGGCCTAGCGGACGTTAACAATGAGCAGTTCTTC
clone size: many; J gene: TRBJ2-7; V gene: TRBV27; D gene: TRBD1; CDR3 protein: CASRGQVYEQYF; CDR3 DNA: TGTGCCAGCAGAGGACAGGTCTACGAGCAGTACTTC
clone size: .; J gene: TRBJ2-3; V gene: TRBV3-1; D gene: TRBD2; CDR3 protein: CASSPLAGVEDTQYF; CDR3 DNA: TGTGCCAGCAGCCCACTAGCGGGGGTCGAGGATACGCAGTATTTT
clone size: many; J gene: TRBJ2-6; V gene: TRBV5-1; D gene: TRBD1; CDR3 protein: CASSSTGEAGANVLTF; CDR3 DNA: TGCGCCAGCAGCTCGACAGGGGAGGCTGGGGCCAACGTCCTGACTTTC
clone size: once; J gene: TRBJ1-6; V gene: TRBV11-2; D gene: .; CDR3 protein: CASSHGSGTANSPLHF; CDR3 DNA: TGTGCCAGCAGCCATGGGTCCGGGACGGCAAATTCACCCCTCCACTTT
clone size: .; J gene: TRBJ2-3; V gene: TRBV6-5; D gene: .; CDR3 protein: CASMARTSTDTQYF; CDR3 DNA: TGTGCCAGCATGGCGAGAACTAGCACAGATACGCAGTATTTT
clone size: .; J gene: TRBJ2-1; V gene: TRBV25-1; D gene: .; CDR3 protein: CASSVEYSNEQFF; CDR3 DNA: TGTGCCAGCAGTGTTGAGTACTCGAATGAGCAGTTCTTC
clone size: .; J gene: TRBJ2-3; V gene: TRBV6-1; D gene: TRBD1; CDR3 protein: CASSDPTGGPSTDTQYF; CDR3 DNA: TGTGCCAGCAGTGACCCGACAGGGGGCCCCAGCACAGATACGCAGTATTTT
clone size: .; J gene: TRBJ2-3; V gene: TRBV24-1; D gene: .; CDR3 protein: CATSDLVAQYF; CDR3 DNA: TGTGCCACCAGTGATTTGGTGGCGCAGTATTTT
clone size: .; J gene: TRBJ2-1; V gene: TRBV4-1; D gene: TRBD2; CDR3 protein: CASSQGPTGGPSGEQFF; CDR3 DNA: TGCGCCAGCAGCCAAGGCCCCACGGGGGGGCCATCTGGTGAGCAGTTCTTC
clone size: .; J gene: TRBJ2-2; V gene: TRBV11-3; D gene: TRBD1; CDR3 protein: CTSSADRAAGELFF; CDR3 DNA: TGTACCAGCAGCGCGGACAGGGCGGCCGGGGAGCTGTTTTTT
clone size: many; J gene: TRBJ2-7; V gene: TRBV7-9; D gene: TRBD1; CDR3 protein: CASSFRDRAYEQYF; CDR3 DNA: TGCGCCAGCAGCTTCCGGGACAGGGCCTACGAGCAGTACTTC
clone size: few; J gene: TRBJ1-5; V gene: TRBV20-1; D gene: TRBD1; CDR3 protein: CSATGQGNQPQHF; CDR3 DNA: TGCAGTGCCACGGGACAGGGCAATCAGCCCCAGCATTTT
clone size: many; J gene: TRBJ2-5; V gene: TRBV4-1; D gene: TRBD2; CDR3 protein: CASSETSGIVRYF; CDR3 DNA: TGCGCCAGCAGCGAGACTAGCGGGATAGTAAGGTACTTC
clone size: few; J gene: TRBJ2-5; V gene: TRBV28; D gene: .; CDR3 protein: CATLTGTQETQYF; CDR3 DNA: TGTGCCACCTTGACGGGAACTCAAGAGACCCAGTACTTC
clone size: .; J gene: TRBJ2-7; V gene: TRBV27; D gene: .; CDR3 protein: CASSLLGGRDHDEQYF; CDR3 DNA: TGTGCCAGCAGTTTATTAGGAGGCAGGGACCATGACGAGCAGTACTTC
clone size: .; J gene: TRBJ2-1; V gene: TRBV20-1; D gene: .; CDR3 protein: CSASFRHSSYEQFF; CDR3 DNA: TGCAGTGCTAGCTTCCGCCACTCAAGTTATGAGCAGTTCTTC
clone size: .; J gene: TRBJ2-1; V gene: TRBV7-3; D gene: TRBD2; CDR3 protein: CASSLGLGLADYNEQFF; CDR3 DNA: TGTGCCAGCAGCTTAGGGCTGGGACTAGCGGACTACAATGAGCAGTTCTTC
clone size: few; J gene: TRBJ1-5; V gene: TRBV10-3; D gene: .; CDR3 protein: CAIGGSTNQPQHF; CDR3 DNA: TGTGCCATCGGAGGGTCCACCAATCAGCCCCAGCATTTT
clone size: .; J gene: TRBJ2-5; V gene: TRBV3-1; D gene: TRBD1; CDR3 protein: CASSQGDRVRETQYF; CDR3 DNA: TGTGCCAGCAGCCAAGGGGACAGGGTACGAGAGACCCAGTACTTC
clone size: few; J gene: TRBJ2-7; V gene: TRBV27; D gene: TRBD2; CDR3 protein: CASSPRVSGVYEQYF; CDR3 DNA: TGTGCCAGCAGCCCGAGGGTGAGCGGGGTATACGAGCAGTACTTC
clone size: .; J gene: TRBJ1-1; V gene: TRBV4-1; D gene: .; CDR3 protein: CASSAIGGAGTEAFF; CDR3 DNA: TGCGCCAGCAGCGCCATAGGGGGGGCGGGCACTGAAGCTTTCTTT
clone size: .; J gene: TRBJ2-1; V gene: TRBV2; D gene: .; CDR3 protein: CASSEGSYSYNEQFF; CDR3 DNA: TGTGCCAGCAGTGAGGGCAGCTACTCCTACAATGAGCAGTTCTTC
clone size: few; J gene: TRBJ2-5; V gene: TRBV30; D gene: TRBD2; CDR3 protein: CAWSPGTSGGPGETQYF; CDR3 DNA: TGTGCCTGGAGTCCCGGGACTAGCGGGGGGCCTGGGGAGACCCAGTACTTC
clone size: .; J gene: TRBJ1-2; V gene: TRBV20-1; D gene: .; CDR3 protein: CSTGGANYGYTF; CDR3 DNA: TGCAGTACGGGCGGAGCTAACTATGGCTACACCTTC
clone size: .; J gene: TRBJ1-6; V gene: TRBV30; D gene: .; CDR3 protein: CAWNAEGSPLHF; CDR3 DNA: TGTGCCTGGAACGCGGAGGGTTCACCCCTCCACTTT
clone size: .; J gene: TRBJ2-5; V gene: TRBV18; D gene: .; CDR3 protein: CASSPYPDQETQYF; CDR3 DNA: TGTGCCAGCTCACCCTACCCCGACCAAGAGACCCAGTACTTC
clone size: few; J gene: TRBJ2-7; V gene: TRBV10-2; D gene: TRBD1; CDR3 protein: CASSGTGKRYEQYF; CDR3 DNA: TGCGCCAGCAGTGGGACAGGGAAACGCTACGAGCAGTACTTC
clone size: .; J gene: TRBJ2-1; V gene: TRBV7-2; D gene: .; CDR3 protein: CASSEPRRDKNNEQFF; CDR3 DNA: TGTGCCAGCAGCGAACCGCGCCGGGACAAGAACAATGAGCAGTTCTTC
clone size: .; J gene: TRBJ2-1; V gene: TRBV2; D gene: .; CDR3 protein: CASSPERSGGYNEGQFF; CDR3 DNA: TGTGCCAGCAGCCCAGAACGCTCTGGGGGATACAATGAAGGGCAGTTCTTC
clone size: .; J gene: TRBJ2-1; V gene: TRBV10-3; D gene: .; CDR3 protein: CAITTDLINEQFF; CDR3 DNA: TGTGCCATCACCACGGACCTAATCAATGAGCAGTTCTTC
clone size: .; J gene: TRBJ2-3; V gene: TRBV29-1; D gene: TRBD2; CDR3 protein: CSVASGARGYTQYF; CDR3 DNA: TGCAGCGTTGCTAGCGGAGCGCGAGGTTATACGCAGTATTTT
clone size: .; J gene: TRBJ2-1; V gene: TRBV20-1; D gene: .; CDR3 protein: CSARRSGEQFF; CDR3 DNA: TGCAGTGCTAGGAGGTCTGGTGAGCAGTTCTTC
clone size: .; J gene: TRBJ1-1; V gene: TRBV10-3; D gene: TRBD1; CDR3 protein: CAISVTGVGSEAFF; CDR3 DNA: TGTGCCATCAGCGTGACAGGGGTCGGGTCTGAAGCTTTCTTT
clone size: .; J gene: TRBJ2-3; V gene: TRBV10-1; D gene: .; CDR3 protein: CASSSAGQGEDTDTQYF; CDR3 DNA: TGCGCCAGCAGTAGTGCCGGTCAGGGAGAAGACACAGATACGCAGTATTTT
clone size: .; J gene: TRBJ2-7; V gene: TRBV20-1; D gene: .; CDR3 protein: CSARDWRGPSYEQYF; CDR3 DNA: TGCAGTGCTAGAGATTGGCGGGGGCCCTCCTACGAGCAGTACTTC
clone size: many; J gene: TRBJ2-5; V gene: TRBV25-1; D gene: .; CDR3 protein: CASTDTSGEQYF; CDR3 DNA: TGTGCCAGCACTGACACCTCTGGGGAGCAGTACTTC
clone size: many; J gene: TRBJ2-7; V gene: TRBV29-1; D gene: .; CDR3 protein: CSVVPQDTRYEQYF; CDR3 DNA: TGCAGCGTTGTTCCCCAGGACACCCGGTACGAGCAGTACTTC
clone size: few; J gene: TRBJ1-2; V gene: TRBV6-1; D gene: TRBD1; CDR3 protein: CASSETWDRGNRYTF; CDR3 DNA: TGTGCCAGCAGTGAGACCTGGGACAGGGGAAATCGCTACACCTTC
clone size: few; J gene: TRBJ1-2; V gene: TRBV10-3; D gene: .; CDR3 protein: CAITTDRSMRGYTF; CDR3 DNA: TGTGCCATCACTACCGACAGGAGTATGCGGGGCTACACCTTC